This TCR beta chain was obtained from a study of naive and memory T cell subsets. Study observations and caveats: In naive cells, over 85% of TCR sequences were seen only once. Gini index rose across naive, CM, EM and EMRA in CD4 and CD8.

An equimolar mix of two oligonucleotides served as the beta constant-region primer for TRBC1 and TRBC2. Ligated cDNA was amplified by four rounds of PCR with nested alpha and beta constant-region primers and SP2. Each CDR3 protein is one row after TCRdb ran MiXCR on the UMI-ligation and nested PCR reads. This sample has 20,000 to 25,000 distinct CDR3 sequences; roughly 9.1% occur once, and the top ten carry 20% to 25%. Germline V CDR1 and CDR2: PRHDT, FYEKMQ (reference sequence). With 7 bases clipped from V and 7 bases from J, the junction kept 14 bases outside the gene matches. The CDR3 loop spans 16 amino acids. CMV status came from CD4+ T cell IFNgamma after overnight CMV lysate stimulation of fresh PBMCs. Sequential positive selection took CD4 T cells first, then CD8 T cells. This clonotype appeared many times. Its antigen remains unidentified.

The TCR sequence derives from a human donor in good health. The rearrangement uses TRBV13 and TRBJ2-1; 9 bases map to TRBD1. Sequencing input: central memory CD8+ T cells from blood. As DNA, the CDR3 is TGTGCCAGCACCGACGCCCAACAGGGGGCAAAGAATGAGCAGTTCTTC. This translates into CASTDAQQGAKNEQFF. The entire variable domain, with the rest obtained from reference TRBV13 and TRBJ2-1, is as follows: AAGVIQSPRHLIKEKRETATLKCYPIPRHDTVYWYQQGPGQDPQFLISFYEKMQSDKGSIPDRFSAQQFSDYHSELNMSSLELGDSALYFCASTDAQQGAKNEQFFGPGTRLTVL.